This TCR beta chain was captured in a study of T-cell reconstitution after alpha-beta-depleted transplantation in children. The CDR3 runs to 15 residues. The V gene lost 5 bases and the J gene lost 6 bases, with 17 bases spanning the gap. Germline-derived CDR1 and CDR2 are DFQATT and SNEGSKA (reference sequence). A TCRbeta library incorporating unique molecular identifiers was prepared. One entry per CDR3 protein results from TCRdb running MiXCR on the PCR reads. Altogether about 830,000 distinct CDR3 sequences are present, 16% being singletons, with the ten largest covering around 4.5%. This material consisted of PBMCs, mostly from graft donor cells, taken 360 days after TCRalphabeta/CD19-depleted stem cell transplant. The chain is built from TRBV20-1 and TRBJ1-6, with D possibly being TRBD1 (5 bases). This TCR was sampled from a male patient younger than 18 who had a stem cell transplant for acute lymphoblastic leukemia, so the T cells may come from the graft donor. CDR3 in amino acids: CSAPAKGPRNSPLHF. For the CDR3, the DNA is TGCAGTGCTCCCGCGAAGGGACCGCGTAATTCACCCCTCCACTTT.